This T cell receptor beta chain originates from a study of tumor and adjacent non-tumor tissue in lung cancer. Germline lookup yields CDR1 SQVTM and CDR2 ANQGSEA. The CDR3 totals 14 residues. V dropped 6 bases and J dropped 6 bases, with 21 bases sitting between them. No cell sorting was done before RNA was extracted from the tissue. A modified ARM-PCR protocol with three rounds of nested PCR amplified TCRbeta. One entry per CDR3 protein results from TCRdb running MiXCR on the multiplex PCR reads. This table holds 75,000 to 80,000 distinct CDR3 sequences, around 86% found once. Study-level points and caveats: Shorter survival was associated with higher TCR diversity in tumors. Tumor repertoires had a smaller top 100 clone share than normal lung. Compared with tumor, normal lung showed significantly lower TCR diversity.

Concerning this clonotype: The antigen remains unidentified. This likely comes from a read error, as the CDR3 has no conserved phenylalanine or tryptophan at its end.

The clonotype comes from a woman in her forties or fifties with non-small cell lung cancer. The rearrangement links TRBV29-1 to TRBJ2-7; a weak D match, TRBD1 (6 bases). Input material: lung tumor tissue. CDR3 in amino acids: CSVVGTRGVGEQYI. The CDR3 DNA reads as TGCAGCGTCGTAGGGACAAGGGGTGTTGGCGAGCAGTACATC.